One and the same sample provided the 29 T cell receptor beta chains below, sequenced in a study of blood T cell repertoires in COVID-19. Data came from immunoSEQ multiplex PCR; TCRdb stores just in-frame clones and leaves some out. The table includes approximately 200,000 clones, 70% to 85% detected once. Sequences were obtained from peripheral blood. The receptor set was obtained from a human donor with acute or convalescent COVID-19. The donor label of this sample is uncertain.

This clone was recorded once. The rearrangement joins TRBV27 to TRBJ1-5; 7 bases agree with TRBD1. The CDR3 is 15 residues long. V shed 4 bases and J 4 bases; nucleotides not matched to a gene: 7. Germline values: CDR1 MNHEY, CDR2 SMNVEV (reference sequence). CDR3 bases: TGTGCCAGCAGTTCAAAGACAGGGAGAAATCAGCCCCAGCATTTT. Translating gives CASSSKTGRNQPQHF.

The chain is built from TRBV9 and TRBJ2-7; 8 positions agree with TRBD1. The J segment lost 2 bases and the V segment lost 1 base, leaving 11 bases of the junction unmatched. The CDR3 contains 17 residues. The germline V gene encodes CDR1 SGDLS and CDR2 YYNGEE. The CDR3 here is CASSVRGDGQGTYEQYF. CDR3 nucleotide sequence: TGTGCCAGCAGCGTAAGGGGGGACGGACAGGGCACCTACGAGCAGTACTTC.

This clone has a handful of counts. The chain carries TRBV6-5 and TRBJ1-2; weak D call: TRBD1 (6 bases). The CDR3 has 15 residues. V was pared by 0 bases and J by 4 bases, with 12 bases between. Germline V gives CDR1 MNHEY, CDR2 SVGAGI. In nucleotides, the CDR3 is TGTGCCAGCAGTTACTCCCGGGGGGCGGGCTATGGCTACACCTTC. It specifies CASSYSRGAGYGYTF.

This chain uses TRBV5-4 with TRBJ2-1; 9 positions match TRBD2. Germline CDR1 and CDR2: SGHNT and YYREEE (reference sequence). This CDR3 has 16 amino acids. Trimming at V came to 3 bases and at J to 8 bases, leaving 12 bases not matched to a gene. The CDR3 protein is CASSSFSGRELDEQFF. The CDR3 bases are TGTGCCAGCAGCTCCTTTAGCGGGAGAGAGTTAGATGAGCAGTTCTTC.

The CDR3 bases are TGTGCCATCAGTGAGTCGGGGAGTCCCGGGGAGCTGTTTTTT. Translating it yields CAISESGSPGELFF. This chain joins TRBV10-3 and TRBJ2-2; D may be TRBD2 (5 bases). Per the germline V gene, CDR1 is ENHRY and CDR2 is SYGVKD. The CDR3 is 14 amino acids. Trimming shortened V by 0 bases and J by 6 bases, and 8 bases separated the two germline ends.

J is TRBJ2-5 and V is TRBV29-1, with a tentative D call TRBD2 (5 bases). Germline V gene sequence: CDR1 SQVTM, CDR2 ANQGSEA. The V gene lost 5 bases and the J gene lost 8 bases, with 27 bases spanning the gap. The CDR3 contains 16 residues. The CDR3 DNA reads as TGCAGCGTTCCCGTCCTAGGGATGCAATTCGGGGAAACCCAGTACTTC. This encodes CSVPVLGMQFGETQYF.

The genes are TRBV4-3 and TRBJ2-7; TRBD2 matches 9 bases. CDR1 and CDR2 (germline): LGHNA, YSLEER. The CDR3 is made up of 15 amino acids. J gave up 6 bases and V 1 base, and 7 bases lay outside the gene matches. The CDR3 loop reads CASSQVAAGGGEQYF. The CDR3 coding sequence is TGCGCCAGCAGCCAAGTAGCAGCGGGAGGCGGCGAGCAGTACTTC.

This chain joins TRBV29-1 and TRBJ2-3; TRBD2 agrees at 10 bases. This CDR3 is 16 amino acids long. Germline values: CDR1 SQVTM, CDR2 ANQGSEA. J lost 3 bases, V lost 0 bases, and 6 bases had no gene match. The CDR3 here is CSVEDGASGSTDTQYF. CDR3 in DNA: TGCAGCGTTGAAGATGGGGCTAGCGGGAGTACAGATACGCAGTATTTT.

The V gene is TRBV28, the J gene TRBJ1-5, with TRBD1 matching over 7 bases. V shed 6 bases and J 7 bases; nucleotides not matched to a gene: 12. Germline V CDR1 and CDR2: MDHEN, SYDVKM. CDR3 size: 15 residues. The chain's CDR3 is CASSPGQLTVQPQHF. The CDR3 bases are TGTGCCAGCAGCCCGGGACAGCTTACTGTACAGCCCCAGCATTTT.

This sequence joins TRBV24-1 and TRBJ2-3; D is unclear. The CDR3 extends over 16 amino acids. Per the germline V gene, CDR1 is KGHDR and CDR2 is SFDVKD. V was shortened by 4 bases and J by 3 bases, with 16 bases between the two germline ends. The CDR3 DNA follows: TGTGCCACCAGTGACTCGATACGTGGTACAACAGATACGCAGTATTTT. Its protein is CATSDSIRGTTDTQYF.

This clone was picked up a small number of times. The gene calls are TRBV28 and TRBJ1-2; weak D call: TRBD1 (6 bases). Trimming removed 5 bases at V and 5 bases at J, with 18 bases between. The CDR3 is made up of 15 amino acids. In germline, CDR1 is MDHEN, CDR2 SYDVKM. The CDR3 DNA sequence: TGTGCCAGCAGTCCCGGGACACTTGGTTTATATGGCTACACCTTC. Amino acid sequence: CASSPGTLGLYGYTF.

This clone was seen a single time. J is TRBJ1-2 and V is TRBV9; D unresolved. Germline-derived CDR1 and CDR2 are SGDLS and YYNGEE. The CDR3 has 17 amino acids. Trimming pared 4 bases from V and 3 bases from J, leaving 22 bases between. The CDR3 region is CASSTPERGSYDYGYTF. Written as DNA, the CDR3 is TGTGCCAGCAGCACACCTGAACGGGGTTCTTATGACTATGGCTACACCTTC.

This chain joins TRBV7-9 and TRBJ2-3; maybe TRBD2 (6 bases). Germline CDR1 SEHNR, CDR2 FQNEAQ (reference sequence). The CDR3 has 15 residues. V was shortened by 5 bases and J by 5 bases, with 17 bases between the two germline ends. The CDR3 reads CASSILGGHKDTQYF. The DNA for the CDR3 is TGTGCCAGCAGCATTTTAGGAGGGCACAAAGATACGCAGTATTTT.

This clone was found a few times. This same CDR3 is encoded by further DNA sequences in the sample. The chain combines TRBV5-8 with TRBJ2-7, with TRBD1 matching 8 bases. The V and J ends lost 0 bases and 4 bases, in that order; junction bases with no gene match: 6. CDR3 size: 15 residues. Looked up from germline, CDR1 is SGHTS and CDR2 is YDEGEE. CDR3 coding DNA: TGTGCCAGCAGCTTGGTCGGGACAGGCGCGTACGAGCAGTACTTC. Translated, it gives CASSLVGTGAYEQYF.

The chain links TRBV6-5 to TRBJ2-7, with 7 bases identical to TRBD2. This CDR3 is built from 15 residues. The junction had 5 bases not matched to a gene; V was cut back by 1 base and J by 2 bases. From germline, CDR1 is MNHEY and CDR2 SVGAGI. CDR3 in amino acids: CASSYLASGTYEQYF. DNA of the CDR3: TGTGCCAGCAGTTACTTGGCTAGCGGAACCTACGAGCAGTACTTC.

The J gene is TRBJ1-6, the V gene TRBV20-1; D perhaps matches TRBD1 (6 bases). The CDR3 contains 15 residues. Per the germline V gene, CDR1 is DFQATT and CDR2 is SNEGSKA (reference sequence). Deletions cut 3 bases from V and 7 bases from J, with 16 bases between. CDR3 residues: CSASSTGTSNSPLHF. In DNA form, the CDR3 reads TGCAGTGCTAGTTCCACCGGGACATCCAATTCACCCCTCCACTTT.

The chain employs TRBV29-1 and TRBJ1-4, with a tentative D call TRBD1 (6 bases). The CDR3 runs 11 residues. Per the germline V gene, CDR1 is SQVTM and CDR2 is ANQGSEA. V lost 6 bases and J 8 bases, leaving 10 bases between the germline ends. The CDR3 coding sequence is TGCAGCGTGTGGGACAACGAAAAACTGTTTTTT. It is translated as CSVWDNEKLFF.

The rearrangement uses TRBV7-3 and TRBJ2-2; D uncertain. Per the germline V gene, CDR1 is SGHTA and CDR2 is FQGTGA. The V and J ends lost 5 bases and 2 bases respectively, with 6 bases between them. The CDR3 covers 13 residues. The CDR3 DNA sequence: TGTGCCAGCAGCACTCATAACACCGGGGAGCTGTTTTTT. Encoded protein: CASSTHNTGELFF.

This sequence joins TRBV18 and TRBJ2-7, with 7 bases fitting TRBD1. This CDR3 is 14 amino acids long. Trimming removed 2 bases from V and 2 bases from J; junction bases left unmatched: 3. Germline values: CDR1 KGHSH, CDR2 LQKENI. As DNA, the CDR3 is TGTGCCAGCTCACCAATGACAGGGCCCTACGAGCAGTACTTC. Translating it yields CASSPMTGPYEQYF.

J is TRBJ1-2 and V is TRBV6-5; possibly TRBD1 for D (6 bases). The CDR3 contains 13 residues. Germline values: CDR1 MNHEY, CDR2 SVGAGI. V lost 5 bases, J lost 7 bases, and 14 bases lay in between. The CDR3 sequence is CASSKPEGGGYTF. Written as DNA, the CDR3 is TGTGCCAGCAGTAAACCTGAAGGGGGTGGCTACACCTTC.

The chain couples TRBV4-3 to TRBJ2-3; 10 bases match TRBD1. The trim removed 5 bases at V and 7 bases at J, leaving 9 bases unmatched. Looked up from germline, CDR1 is LGHNA and CDR2 is YSLEER. CDR3 length: 15 amino acids. The CDR3, as DNA: TGCGCCAGCAGCTTGGGACAGGGGCTCTCAAATACGCAGTATTTT. It specifies CASSLGQGLSNTQYF.

This clone was seen just once. The J gene is TRBJ2-1, the V gene TRBV5-1; the match to TRBD1 covers 8 bases. Germline V gene data show CDR1 as SGHRS and CDR2 as YFSETQ. The CDR3 covers 13 residues. The V segment lost 4 bases and the J segment 6 bases; nucleotides outside the gene matches: 3. For the CDR3, the DNA is TGCGCCAGCAGCCCCGGGACAGGCAATGAGCAGTTCTTC. It encodes CASSPGTGNEQFF.

The sample holds a few counts of this clone. The chain links TRBV10-3 to TRBJ2-1; the match to TRBD2 covers 11 bases. Germline V gene lookup returns CDR1 ENHRY and CDR2 SYGVKD. CDR3 length: 13 residues. V lost 10 bases, J lost 4 bases, and 3 bases stayed unmatched. CDR3 protein: CATWTSGYNEQFF. CDR3 coding DNA: TGTGCCACCTGGACTAGCGGGTACAATGAGCAGTTCTTC.

The chain couples TRBV30 to TRBJ1-6; D might be TRBD1 (5 bases). V lost 2 bases to trimming and J lost 6 bases, with 11 bases between them. Germline CDR1 reads GTSNPN; CDR2 reads SVGIG (reference sequence). CDR3 length: 14 residues. CDR3 bases: TGTGCCTGGAGTAGGCAGGGCCTTAATTCACCCCTCCACTTT. Residues: CAWSRQGLNSPLHF.

The V call is TRBV7-9, the J call TRBJ2-7; D remains unclear. This CDR3 has 14 amino acids. V was cut by 1 base and J by 0 bases, with 7 bases left in between. Germline CDR1 SEHNR, CDR2 FQNEAQ (reference sequence). The CDR3 region is CASSLVVSSYEQYF. The CDR3 DNA sequence: TGTGCCAGCAGCTTAGTCGTCAGCTCCTACGAGCAGTACTTC. Using reference TRBV7-9 and TRBJ2-7 for the parts outside the CDR3, the full variable domain is DTGVSQNPRHKITKRGQNVTFRCDPISEHNRLYWYRQTLGQGPEFLTYFQNEAQLEKSRLLSDRFSAERPKGSFSTLEIQRTEQGDSAMYLCASSLVVSSYEQYFGPGTRLTVT.

This clone was recorded only once. This chain links TRBV12-5 with TRBJ2-7, with 11 bases fitting TRBD1. J gave up 0 bases and V 0 bases, and 4 bases lay outside the gene matches. The CDR3 extends over 17 amino acids. Germline assignment: CDR1 LGHNT and CDR2 FRNRAP. The CDR3 nucleotides are TGTGCTAGTGGTTTGGTATCGGGGACAGGGGGCTCCTACGAGCAGTACTTC. It is translated as CASGLVSGTGGSYEQYF. Full variable domain (outside the CDR3, taken from reference TRBV12-5 and TRBJ2-7): DARVTQTPRHKVTEMGQEVTMRCQPILGHNTVFWYRQTMMQGLELLAYFRNRAPLDDSGMPKDRFSAEMPDATLATLKIQPSEPRDSAVYFCASGLVSGTGGSYEQYFGPGTRLTVT.

The CDR3 region is CASSVSGQINEQFF. CDR3 bases: TGTGCCAGCTCAGTTAGCGGGCAAATCAATGAGCAGTTCTTC. This chain joins TRBV18 and TRBJ2-1; 7 nucleotides align to TRBD2. Per germline, CDR1 KGHSH and CDR2 LQKENI. Unmatched junction bases numbered 7, after V lost 5 bases and J lost 6 bases. The CDR3 covers 14 residues.

The sample holds one count of this clone. V and J are TRBV2 and TRBJ1-1, with TRBD1 matching over 9 bases. This CDR3 is 14 amino acids long. V shed 6 bases and J 5 bases; nucleotides not matched to a gene: 7. Per the germline V gene, CDR1 is SNHLY and CDR2 is FYNNEI. CDR3 DNA sequence: TGTGCCAGCAGCCGTACAGGGGGCAGGACTGAAGCTTTCTTT. This translates into CASSRTGGRTEAFF.

This rearrangement joins TRBV2 to TRBJ2-1, with 8 positions matching TRBD2. Germline assignment: CDR1 SNHLY and CDR2 FYNNEI. The CDR3 extends over 17 amino acids. Unmatched junction bases numbered 13, after V lost 4 bases and J lost 5 bases. The CDR3 region has the DNA TGTGCCAGCAGTGTCCCGGGACTAGTTCAGTGGGACAATGAGCAGTTCTTC. Translation gives CASSVPGLVQWDNEQFF.